This T cell receptor beta chain emerged from a study of blood T cells in healthy people across ages. Looked up from germline, CDR1 is SGHRS and CDR2 is YFSETQ. Trimming removed 4 bases from V and 9 bases from J, with 14 bases in between. This CDR3 has 13 residues. Sample-barcoded 5' priming and a J-beta primer mix drove a second PCR of 7 to 11 cycles. TCRdb independently ran MiXCR on the 5' RACE reads; one entry per CDR3 protein. The sample yields over 600,000 distinct CDR3 sequences, approximately 40% seen once. This receptor was taken from a man older than 75 in good health. What was sequenced was blood. V and J are TRBV5-1 and TRBJ2-1, with D possibly matching TRBD2 (6 bases). The CDR3, as DNA: TGCGCCAGCAGCCCTTGGGAGGCGAGTGAGCAGTTCTTC. Translated, it gives CASSPWEASEQFF.